What follows is one T cell receptor beta chain and its context. The naive CD8 subset, CD45RO-negative cells positively selected for CCR7, excluded terminally differentiated effector memory CD45RA+ cells. The sample is drawn from a study of shared clonotypes between healthy human individuals. TCRdb keeps only in-frame clones here, not all; method: immunoSEQ multiplex PCR. The sample holds about 680,000 clones, under 95% seen once. Trimming cost V 0 bases and J 4 bases, with 9 bases left between them. Germline assignment: CDR1 MGHRA and CDR2 YSYEKL. This CDR3 has 14 residues. The V call is TRBV4-1, the J call TRBJ1-2; no clear D. The receptor was derived from a man aged 25 to 40 in good health. Source material: naive CD8+ T cells sorted from blood. DNA for the CDR3: TGCGCCAGCAGCCAAGATATAGATAGCTATGGCTACACCTTC. Translated: CASSQDIDSYGYTF.